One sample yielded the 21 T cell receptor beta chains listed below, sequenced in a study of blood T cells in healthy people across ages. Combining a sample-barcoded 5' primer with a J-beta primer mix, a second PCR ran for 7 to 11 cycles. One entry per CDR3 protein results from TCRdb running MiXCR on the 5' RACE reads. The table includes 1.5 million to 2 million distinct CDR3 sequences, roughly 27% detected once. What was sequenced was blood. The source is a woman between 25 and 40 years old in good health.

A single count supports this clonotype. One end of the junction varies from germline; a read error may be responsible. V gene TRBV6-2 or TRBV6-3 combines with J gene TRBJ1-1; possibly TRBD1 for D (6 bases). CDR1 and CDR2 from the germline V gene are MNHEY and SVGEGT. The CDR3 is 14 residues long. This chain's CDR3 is CAGSRGGPNTEAFF. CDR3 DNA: TGTGCCGGCAGTAGGGGGGGACCGAACACTGAAGCTTTCTTT.

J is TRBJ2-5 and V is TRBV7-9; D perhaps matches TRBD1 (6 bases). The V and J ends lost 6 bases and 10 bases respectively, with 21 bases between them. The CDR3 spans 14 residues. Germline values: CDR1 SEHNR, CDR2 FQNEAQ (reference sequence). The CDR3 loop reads CASRKDRSSGHQYF. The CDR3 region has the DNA TGTGCCAGCAGAAAGGACAGATCGTCCGGTCACCAGTACTTC.

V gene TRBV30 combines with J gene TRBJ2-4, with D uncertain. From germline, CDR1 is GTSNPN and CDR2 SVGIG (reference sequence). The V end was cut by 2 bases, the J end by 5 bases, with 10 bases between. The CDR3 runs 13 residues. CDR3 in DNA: TGTGCCTGGAGTAAGTGGCCTCAAAACATTCAGTACTTC. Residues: CAWSKWPQNIQYF.

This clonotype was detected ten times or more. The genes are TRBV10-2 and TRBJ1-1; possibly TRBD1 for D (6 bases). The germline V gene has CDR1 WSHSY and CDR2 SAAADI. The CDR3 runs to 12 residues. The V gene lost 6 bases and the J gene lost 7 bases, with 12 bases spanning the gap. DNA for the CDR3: TGCGCCAGCAGGGAATCAGGGGTTGAAGCTTTCTTT. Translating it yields CASRESGVEAFF.

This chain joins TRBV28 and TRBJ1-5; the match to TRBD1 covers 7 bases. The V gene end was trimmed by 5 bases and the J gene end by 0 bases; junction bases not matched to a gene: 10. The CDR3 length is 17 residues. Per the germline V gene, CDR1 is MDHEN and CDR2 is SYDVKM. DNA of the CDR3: TGTGCCAGCAGTAAAAGGAGGGGGCCCAATAGCAATCAGCCCCAGCATTTT. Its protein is CASSKRRGPNSNQPQHF. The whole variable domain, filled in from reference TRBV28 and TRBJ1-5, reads DVKVTQSSRYLVKRTGEKVFLECVQDMDHENMFWYRQDPGLGLRLIYFSYDVKMKEKGDIPEGYSVSREKKERFSLILESASTNQTSMYLCASSKRRGPNSNQPQHFGDGTRLSIL.

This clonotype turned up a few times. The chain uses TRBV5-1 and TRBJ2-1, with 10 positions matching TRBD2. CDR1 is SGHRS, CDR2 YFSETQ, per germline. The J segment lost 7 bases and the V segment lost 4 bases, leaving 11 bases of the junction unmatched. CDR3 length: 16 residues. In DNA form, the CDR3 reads TGCGCCAGCAGCCCGCAACCGGGACTAGCGAAGAATGAGCAGTTCTTC. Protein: CASSPQPGLAKNEQFF.

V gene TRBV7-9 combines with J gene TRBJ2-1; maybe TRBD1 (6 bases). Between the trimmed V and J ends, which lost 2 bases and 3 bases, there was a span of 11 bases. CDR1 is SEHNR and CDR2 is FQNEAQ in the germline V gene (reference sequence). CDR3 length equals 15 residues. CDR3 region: CASSLQGSFYNEQFF. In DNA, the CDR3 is TGTGCCAGCAGCTTACAGGGGTCCTTCTACAATGAGCAGTTCTTC.

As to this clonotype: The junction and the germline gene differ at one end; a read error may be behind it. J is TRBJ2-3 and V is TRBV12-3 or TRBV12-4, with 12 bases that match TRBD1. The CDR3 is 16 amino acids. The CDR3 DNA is TGTGCCAGCAGTCACCGGGACAGGGGGCAGGGAGATGCGCAGTATTTT. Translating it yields CASSHRDRGQGDAQYF.

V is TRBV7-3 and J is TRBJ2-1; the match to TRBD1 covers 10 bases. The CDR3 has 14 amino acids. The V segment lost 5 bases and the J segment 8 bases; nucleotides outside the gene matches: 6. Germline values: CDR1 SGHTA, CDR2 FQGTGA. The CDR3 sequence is CASSTIGTGDEQFF. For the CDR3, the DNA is TGTGCCAGCAGCACGATAGGGACAGGGGATGAGCAGTTCTTC.

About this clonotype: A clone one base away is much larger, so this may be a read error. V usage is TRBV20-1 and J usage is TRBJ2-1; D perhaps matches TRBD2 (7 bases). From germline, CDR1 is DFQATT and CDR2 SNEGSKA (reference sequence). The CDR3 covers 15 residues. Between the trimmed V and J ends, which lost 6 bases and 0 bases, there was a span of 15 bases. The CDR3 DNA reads TGCAGTGCGTACAAAGGGGGGGGCTCCTACAATGAGCAGTTCTTC. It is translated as CSAYKGGGSYNEQFF.

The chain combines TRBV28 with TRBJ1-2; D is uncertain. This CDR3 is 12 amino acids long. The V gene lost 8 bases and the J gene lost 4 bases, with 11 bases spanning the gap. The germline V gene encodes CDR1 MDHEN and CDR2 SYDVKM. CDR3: CASRDLIYGYTF. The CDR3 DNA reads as TGTGCCAGCCGCGATCTAATCTATGGCTACACCTTC.

CDR3 sequence (DNA): TGCAGTGCTCGGAGGGGCGGGAGATTGGAAGAGCAGTACTTC. It yields the protein CSARRGGRLEEQYF. The V and J genes are TRBV20-1 and TRBJ2-7; 7 bases align to TRBD2. CDR3 size: 14 residues. The V segment lost 5 bases and the J segment 7 bases; nucleotides outside the gene matches: 14. CDR1 and CDR2 from the germline V gene are DFQATT and SNEGSKA (reference sequence).

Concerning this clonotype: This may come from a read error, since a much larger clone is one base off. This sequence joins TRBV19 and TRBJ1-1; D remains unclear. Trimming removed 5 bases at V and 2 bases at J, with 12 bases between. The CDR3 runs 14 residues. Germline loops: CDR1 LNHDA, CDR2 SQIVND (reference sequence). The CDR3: CASSPVSVNTEAFF. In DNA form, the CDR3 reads TGTGCCAGTAGTCCAGTCAGTGTAAACACTGAAGCTTTCTTT.

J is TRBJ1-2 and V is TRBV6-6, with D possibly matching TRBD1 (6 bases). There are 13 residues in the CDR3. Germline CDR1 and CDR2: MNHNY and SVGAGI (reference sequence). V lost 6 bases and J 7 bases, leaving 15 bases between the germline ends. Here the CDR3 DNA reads TGTGCCAGCAGCTCTAACAGGGAGGGTGGCTACACCTTC. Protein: CASSSNREGGYTF.

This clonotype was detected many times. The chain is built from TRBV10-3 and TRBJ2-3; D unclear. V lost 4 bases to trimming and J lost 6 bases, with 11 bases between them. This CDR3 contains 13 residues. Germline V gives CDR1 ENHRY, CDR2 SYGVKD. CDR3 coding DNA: TGTGCCATCAGTGTCTCACTCGGGGATACGCAGTATTTT. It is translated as CAISVSLGDTQYF.

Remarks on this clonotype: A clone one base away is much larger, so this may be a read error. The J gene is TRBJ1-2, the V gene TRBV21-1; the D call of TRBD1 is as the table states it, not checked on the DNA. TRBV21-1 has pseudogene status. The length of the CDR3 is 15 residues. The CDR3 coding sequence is TGTGCCAGCAGGAGGATGGAGACAGGGGAGGATAGCTACACCTTC. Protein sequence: CASRRMETGEDSYTF.

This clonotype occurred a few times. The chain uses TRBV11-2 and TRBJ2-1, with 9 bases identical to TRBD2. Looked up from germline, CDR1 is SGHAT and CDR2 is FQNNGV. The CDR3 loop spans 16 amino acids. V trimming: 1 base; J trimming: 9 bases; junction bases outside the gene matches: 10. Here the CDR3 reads CASSLAPGLAGSEQFF. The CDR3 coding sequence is TGTGCCAGCAGCTTAGCTCCGGGACTAGCAGGTAGTGAGCAGTTCTTC.

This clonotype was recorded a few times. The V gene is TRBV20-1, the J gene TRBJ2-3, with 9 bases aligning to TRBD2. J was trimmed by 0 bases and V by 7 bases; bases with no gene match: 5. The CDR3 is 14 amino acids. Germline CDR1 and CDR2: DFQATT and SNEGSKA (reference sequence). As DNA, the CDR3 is TGCAGTGGGATAGCGGGAGCAAGCACAGATACGCAGTATTTT. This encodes CSGIAGASTDTQYF.

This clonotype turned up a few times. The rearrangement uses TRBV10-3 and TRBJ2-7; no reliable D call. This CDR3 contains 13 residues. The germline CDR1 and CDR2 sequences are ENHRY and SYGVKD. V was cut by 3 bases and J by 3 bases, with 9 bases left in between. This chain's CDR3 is CAISDHSRYEQYF. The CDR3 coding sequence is TGTGCCATCAGTGATCACAGTCGCTACGAGCAGTACTTC.

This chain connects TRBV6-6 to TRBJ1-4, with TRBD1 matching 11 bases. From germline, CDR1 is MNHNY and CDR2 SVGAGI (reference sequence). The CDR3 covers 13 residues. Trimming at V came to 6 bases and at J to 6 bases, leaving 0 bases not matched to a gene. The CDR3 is CASRDRGHEKLFF. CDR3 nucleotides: TGTGCCAGCAGGGACAGGGGGCATGAAAAACTGTTTTTT.

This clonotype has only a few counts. The CDR3 DNA reads as TGCGCCAGCAGCGTAAGAGGGTTGACTGAAGCTTTCTTT. It specifies CASSVRGLTEAFF. This chain connects TRBV5-1 to TRBJ1-1; no clear D gene. Germline lookup yields CDR1 SGHRS and CDR2 YFSETQ. The V and J ends lost 4 bases and 5 bases respectively, with 12 bases between them. The CDR3 runs to 13 residues.